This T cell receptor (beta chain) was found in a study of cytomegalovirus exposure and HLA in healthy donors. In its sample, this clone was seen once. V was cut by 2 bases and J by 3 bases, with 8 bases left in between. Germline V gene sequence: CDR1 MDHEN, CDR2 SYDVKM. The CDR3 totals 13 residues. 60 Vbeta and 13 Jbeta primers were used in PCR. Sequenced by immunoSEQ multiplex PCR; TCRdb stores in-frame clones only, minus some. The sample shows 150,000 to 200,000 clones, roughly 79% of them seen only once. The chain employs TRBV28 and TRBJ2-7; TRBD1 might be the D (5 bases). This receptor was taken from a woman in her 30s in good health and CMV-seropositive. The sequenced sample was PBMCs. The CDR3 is CASSLGALYEQYF. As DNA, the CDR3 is TGTGCCAGCAGTTTAGGGGCACTCTACGAGCAGTACTTC. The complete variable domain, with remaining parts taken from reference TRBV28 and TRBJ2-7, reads DVKVTQSSRYLVKRTGEKVFLECVQDMDHENMFWYRQDPGLGLRLIYFSYDVKMKEKGDIPEGYSVSREKKERFSLILESASTNQTSMYLCASSLGALYEQYFGPGTRLTVT.